The 2 T cell receptor beta chains in this list originate from one sample, sequenced in a study of blood T cell repertoires in COVID-19. Assay used: immunoSEQ multiplex PCR; TCRdb lists only in-frame clones, some missing. The sample has 140,000 or so clones, over 65% seen once. The sequencing sample was made of peripheral blood. The receptor source for this set is a human donor in a cohort sampled during active COVID-19.

The chain carries TRBV19 and TRBJ1-1; no clear D. The ends were cut back, 6 bases at V and 8 bases at J, with 13 bases in the middle. Germline V gives CDR1 LNHDA, CDR2 SQIVND (reference sequence). CDR3 length: 12 amino acids. The CDR3 region is CASSLREREAFF. CDR3 nucleotides: TGTGCCAGTAGCCTCCGGGAAAGAGAAGCTTTCTTT.

J is TRBJ2-3 and V is TRBV5-5; TRBD1 matches at 11 bases. CDR3 length: 16 amino acids. The germline V gene encodes CDR1 SGHKS and CDR2 YYEKEE (reference sequence). Losses at the gene ends were 4 bases for V and 1 base for J; bases not matched to a gene: 5. As DNA, the CDR3 is TGTGCCAGCAGCCCCCGGACAGGGGGCGGCACAGATACGCAGTATTTT. Its protein is CASSPRTGGGTDTQYF. The variable domain in full, completed from reference TRBV5-5 and TRBJ2-3, reads DAGVTQSPTHLIKTRGQQVTLRCSPISGHKSVSWYQQVLGQGPQFIFQYYEKEERGRGNFPDRFSARQFPNYSSELNVNALLLGDSALYLCASSPRTGGGTDTQYFGPGTRLTVL.